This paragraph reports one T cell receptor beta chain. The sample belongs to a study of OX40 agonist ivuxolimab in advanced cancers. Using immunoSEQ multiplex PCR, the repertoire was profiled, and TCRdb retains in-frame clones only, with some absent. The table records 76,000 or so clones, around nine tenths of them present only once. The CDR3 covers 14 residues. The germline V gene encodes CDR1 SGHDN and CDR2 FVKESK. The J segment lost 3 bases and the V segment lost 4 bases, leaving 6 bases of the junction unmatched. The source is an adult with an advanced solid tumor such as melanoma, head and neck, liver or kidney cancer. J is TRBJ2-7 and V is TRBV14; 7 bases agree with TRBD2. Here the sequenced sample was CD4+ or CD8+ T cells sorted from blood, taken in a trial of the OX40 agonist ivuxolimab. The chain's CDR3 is CASSLWWGGYEQYF. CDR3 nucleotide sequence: TGTGCCAGCAGCCTCTGGTGGGGGGGCTACGAGCAGTACTTC.